Following are 15 T cell receptor beta chains from one sample sequenced in a study of CD8+CD57+ T cells in acquired aplastic anemia. CDR3 and TCR beta VDJ profiling relied on genomic DNA as the template. TCRdb recomputed calls from the reads with MiXCR, one row per CDR3 protein. The sample shows 200,000 to 300,000 distinct CDR3 sequences, 47% of them seen only once. CD8+CD57+ cell expansion had been shown by flow cytometry in patients chosen for sequencing. The sample taken for sequencing was sorted CD4+, CD8+, or CD8+CD57+ T cells (not recorded which) from PBMCs. The receptors stem from a human donor with aplastic anemia.

The genes are TRBV7-9 and TRBJ2-7, with TRBD2 identical over 10 bases. Trimming cost V 7 bases and J 6 bases; bases outside gene matches: 12. Germline-derived CDR1 and CDR2 are SEHNR and FQNEAQ (reference sequence). CDR3 length: 15 residues. The chain's CDR3 is CASTPSGLAGAEQYF. The CDR3 DNA follows: TGTGCCAGCACCCCAAGTGGGCTAGCGGGAGCCGAGCAGTACTTC.

Worth noting for this clonotype: One base away lies a much larger clone, so this may be a sequencing read error. This rearrangement joins TRBV14 to TRBJ1-1; D perhaps matches TRBD1 (6 bases). CDR1 and CDR2 (germline): SGHDN, FVKESK. The CDR3 sequence is 17 residues long. CDR3 sequence reads: CASSQEVGTLMNTGAFF. The CDR3 DNA reads TGTGCCAGCAGCCAAGAAGTGGGGACACTTATGAACACTGGAGCTTTCTTT.

The rearrangement links TRBV4-1 to TRBJ2-1; TRBD2 agrees at 9 bases. CDR3 length: 17 amino acids. CDR1 and CDR2 from the germline V gene are MGHRA and YSYEKL. The V gene end was trimmed by 1 base and the J gene end by 1 base; junction bases not matched to a gene: 5. As DNA, the CDR3 is TGCGCCAGCAGCCAAGCTTTAACTAGCGGGTCCTACAATGAGCAGTTCTTC. This codes for CASSQALTSGSYNEQFF.

This chain uses TRBV25-1 with TRBJ2-7; 7 bases align to TRBD2. The CDR3 runs 15 residues. The germline CDR1 and CDR2 sequences are MGHDK and SYGVNS. Losses at the gene ends were 6 bases for V and 4 bases for J; bases not matched to a gene: 12. Here the CDR3 DNA reads TGTGCCAGCAGGAGAGGGGCGGCGGGAGTGTACGAGCAGTACTTC. This encodes CASRRGAAGVYEQYF.

The V and J genes are TRBV4-2 and TRBJ2-1, with a weak D call TRBD2 (5 bases). The CDR3 length is 17 residues. The germline V and J ends were trimmed by 4 bases and 2 bases, with 18 bases remaining between them. Germline V gene sequence: CDR1 LGHNA, CDR2 YNFKEQ. The CDR3 protein is CASSPEGPADTYNEQFF. DNA of the CDR3: TGTGCCAGCAGCCCCGAGGGTCCCGCCGATACCTACAATGAGCAGTTCTTC.

The chain carries TRBV19 and TRBJ2-5; TRBD1 is a possible D gene (6 bases). The CDR3 extends over 18 amino acids. The germline V gene encodes CDR1 LNHDA and CDR2 SQIVND (reference sequence). Trimming removed 2 bases from V and 4 bases from J, with 23 bases in between. CDR3 sequence reads: CASSIIFGDTDRGETQYF. CDR3 coding DNA: TGTGCCAGTAGTATAATATTTGGGGACACGGACCGAGGAGAGACCCAGTACTTC.

This clonotype was counted ten times or more. The genes are TRBV10-1 and TRBJ2-7; a possible D gene is TRBD2 (6 bases). Germline loops: CDR1 WNHNN, CDR2 SYGVQD (reference sequence). There are 13 residues in the CDR3. Trimming took off 5 bases at V and 7 bases at J, with 15 bases between the two ends. The CDR3 sequence is CASSPRERWEQYF. DNA of the CDR3: TGCGCCAGCAGTCCACGGGAGAGGTGGGAGCAGTACTTC.

This CDR3 reads CAISSSDRVYEQYF. The CDR3 region has the DNA TGTGCCATCAGTTCTTCGGACAGGGTCTACGAGCAGTACTTC. V usage is TRBV10-3 and J usage is TRBJ2-7; 8 nucleotides agree with TRBD1. Germline CDR1 and CDR2: ENHRY and SYGVKD. Trimming removed 5 bases from V and 3 bases from J; junction bases left unmatched: 6. This CDR3 is built from 14 residues.

This CDR3 is CASSPGTTGGYTF. The CDR3 DNA reads as TGTGCCAGCAGCCCCGGGACGACGGGGGGCTACACCTTC. The V gene is TRBV7-3, the J gene TRBJ1-2, with a weak D call TRBD1 (5 bases). This CDR3 region has 13 residues. The germline V gene has CDR1 SGHTA and CDR2 FQGTGA. Trimming stripped 5 bases from V and 8 bases from J, with 15 bases between.

The chain couples TRBV20-1 to TRBJ2-7, with 7 positions matching TRBD2. The V and J ends lost 2 bases and 0 bases, in that order; junction bases with no gene match: 16. Germline CDR1 reads DFQATT; CDR2 reads SNEGSKA (reference sequence). This CDR3 contains 18 residues. CDR3 loop: CSARPSGIAPPCSYEQYF. CDR3 nucleotide sequence: TGCAGTGCTAGACCCAGCGGGATTGCACCTCCGTGCTCCTACGAGCAGTACTTC.

Worth noting for this clonotype: Being one base from a much bigger clone, this may be a read error. The chain is built from TRBV7-9 and TRBJ1-1; 7 bases are a match to TRBD1. The length of the CDR3 is 13 residues. CDR1 and CDR2 (germline): SEHNR, FQNEAQ (reference sequence). The CDR3 bases are TGTGCCGGCAGCTTTTACAGGGGACCTGAAGCTTTCTTT. Translated: CAGSFYRGPEAFF.

On this clonotype itself: With a much larger clone just one base away, this may be a read error. The gene calls are TRBV6-1 and TRBJ2-5, with 7 bases identical to TRBD1. The CDR3 is made up of 15 amino acids. Germline CDR1 reads MNHNS; CDR2 reads SASEGT. CDR3 sequence (DNA): TGTGCCAACAGTGAACTGACAGGGTGGAAAGAGACCCAGTACTTC. Translating it yields CANSELTGWKETQYF.

The chain has TRBV10-3 and TRBJ2-7; 7 bases are shared with TRBD1. The CDR3 consists of 17 residues. CDR1 is ENHRY and CDR2 is SYGVKD in the germline V gene. V shed 6 bases, J shed 3 bases, and the junction held 17 bases outside the gene matches. The DNA for the CDR3 is TGTGCCATCAGAGAACCCTCGGTAGGGACAGATTTCTACGAGCAGTACTTC. It encodes CAIREPSVGTDFYEQYF.

This clonotype was seen just once. The junction differs from germline at one of its ends, possibly a read error. V is TRBV5-1 and J is TRBJ2-7; D remains ambiguous. The germline CDR1 and CDR2 sequences are SGHRS and YFSETQ. The CDR3 sequence is 13 residues long. Written as DNA, the CDR3 is TGTGCCAGCAGCTTATGGCGCTCCGACGAGCAGTACTTC. Translated, it gives CASSLWRSDEQYF.

In its sample, this clonotype was seen many times. This chain links TRBV9 with TRBJ2-2, with 8 bases aligning to TRBD1. Germline values: CDR1 SGDLS, CDR2 YYNGEE. V was pared by 3 bases and J by 4 bases, with 5 bases of the junction left unmatched. The CDR3 is 15 residues long. CDR3 nucleotides: TGTGCCAGCAGCGGCCGACAGGGGACCACCGGGGAGCTGTTTTTT. Translating it yields CASSGRQGTTGELFF.